This T cell receptor beta chain was captured by sequencing in a study of T cell clones after liver transplantation. Overall study context: TCRbeta sequencing after a pre-transplant mixed lymphocyte reaction identified graft-donor-reactive clones, later tracked in post-transplant blood. Without induction therapy, subjects received standard immunosuppression until 12-24 months post-transplant. Tolerance: complete withdrawal held at least one year, liver enzymes staying within twice normal.

V gave up 1 base and J gave up 4 bases, with 13 bases separating them. Germline lookup yields CDR1 LNHNV and CDR2 YYDKDF (reference sequence). This CDR3 has 16 residues. The protocol was immunoSEQ multiplex PCR, while the TCRdb copy is restricted to in-frame clones and leaves out a portion. The sample consists of some 70,000 clones, about 88% of them appearing once. This chain links TRBV15 with TRBJ2-2; D perhaps matches TRBD2 (5 bases). The sequencing here drew on CD4+ T cells from blood, taken before liver transplant. The TCR sequence derives from a human donor who received a liver transplant. CDR3 sequence: CATSRGTGVGTGELFF. In DNA, the CDR3 is TGTGCCACCAGCAGAGGGACCGGGGTGGGCACCGGGGAGCTGTTTTTT.